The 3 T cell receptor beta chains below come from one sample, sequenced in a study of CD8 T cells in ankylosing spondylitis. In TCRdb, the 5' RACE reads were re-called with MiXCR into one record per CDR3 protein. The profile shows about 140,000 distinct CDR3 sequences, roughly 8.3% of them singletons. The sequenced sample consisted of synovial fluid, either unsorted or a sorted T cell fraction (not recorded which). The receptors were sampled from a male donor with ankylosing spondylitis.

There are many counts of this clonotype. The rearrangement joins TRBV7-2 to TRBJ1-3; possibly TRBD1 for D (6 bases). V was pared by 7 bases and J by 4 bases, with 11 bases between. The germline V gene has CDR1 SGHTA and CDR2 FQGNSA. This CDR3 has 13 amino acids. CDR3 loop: CASKQGGGNTIYF. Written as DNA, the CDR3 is TGTGCCAGCAAACAGGGTGGCGGAAACACCATATATTTT.

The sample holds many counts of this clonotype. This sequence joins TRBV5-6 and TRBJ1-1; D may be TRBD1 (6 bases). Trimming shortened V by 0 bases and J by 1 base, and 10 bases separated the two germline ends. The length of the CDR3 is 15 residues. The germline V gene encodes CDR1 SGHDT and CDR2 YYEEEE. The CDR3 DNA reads TGTGCCAGCAGCTTGGCAGGGGTCGCGAACACTGAAGCTTTCTTT. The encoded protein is CASSLAGVANTEAFF. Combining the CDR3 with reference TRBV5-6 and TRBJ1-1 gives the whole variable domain DAGVTQSPTHLIKTRGQQVTLRCSPKSGHDTVSWYQQALGQGPQFIFQYYEEEERQRGNFPDRFSGHQFPNYSSELNVNALLLGDSALYLCASSLAGVANTEAFFGQGTRLTVV.

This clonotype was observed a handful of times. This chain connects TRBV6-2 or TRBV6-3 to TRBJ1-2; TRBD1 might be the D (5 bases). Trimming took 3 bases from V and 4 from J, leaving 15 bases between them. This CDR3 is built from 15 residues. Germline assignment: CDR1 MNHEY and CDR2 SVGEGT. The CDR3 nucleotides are TGTGCCAGCAGTTATAGGCCAACAGGAAGCTATGGCTACACCTTC. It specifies CASSYRPTGSYGYTF.